This T cell receptor beta chain is from a study of T cell repertoires in cytomegalovirus infection. About the research overall: Carrying CMV and the relevant HLA type showed in public TCR beta signatures.

V trimming: 3 bases; J trimming: 4 bases; junction bases outside the gene matches: 11. Germline V gene sequence: CDR1 ENHRY, CDR2 SYGVKD. This CDR3 has 18 amino acids. The sample holds a few counts of this clonotype. Its antigen is as yet unknown. General study points: Cumulative public TCR beta family frequency identified carriers of CMV plus the relevant HLA. CMV-specific TCR beta clonotypes restricted by HLA-C were the ones dominating the ex vivo response.

Each CDR3 protein is one row after TCRdb ran MiXCR on the reads. The sample lists about 460,000 distinct CDR3 sequences, around 11% occurring once. This clonotype was obtained from a human donor in good health (CMV status not recorded). Some clones in this sample may be carry-over from other donors' samples. Sequencing input: PBMCs. The V call is TRBV10-3, the J call TRBJ2-1; 11 nucleotides agree with TRBD2. The CDR3 loop reads CAISEVAGGQRVYNEQFF. Written as DNA, the CDR3 is TGTGCCATCAGTGAAGTAGCGGGGGGGCAAAGGGTTTACAATGAGCAGTTCTTC.